This T cell receptor (beta chain) is drawn from a study of shared clonotypes between healthy human individuals. The method was immunoSEQ multiplex PCR; TCRdb's version includes in-frame clones alone and lacks a portion of them. The sample yields 1.4 million to 1.5 million clones, approximately 96% seen once. Notes on the study in general: Lower generation probabilities were found for non-shared clonotypes than for those shared by all four donors. A generally larger estimated richness was seen in naive subsets than in memory subsets.

CDR1 and CDR2 from the germline V gene are MNHNS and SASEGT. This CDR3 has 16 amino acids. The J segment lost 4 bases and the V segment lost 4 bases, leaving 6 bases of the junction unmatched. This clone was observed once. The antigen is undetermined. The receptor comes from a young man in good health. The sample consisted of naive CD4+ T cells sorted from blood. The subset: CD45RA+ positively selected. The chain combines TRBV6-1 with TRBJ2-1; 11 bases match TRBD2. CDR3 protein: CASSGKTSGSYNEQFF. CDR3 coding DNA: TGTGCCAGCAGTGGAAAAACTAGCGGGAGTTACAATGAGCAGTTCTTC.